The TCR beta chain under discussion was sequenced for a study of PD-L1 blockade in urothelial cancer. Study-level background: Median T cell yield per blood sample was 110,000 to 150,000 cells.

The germline V and J ends were trimmed by 4 bases and 8 bases, with 13 bases remaining between them. The CDR3 sequence is 14 residues long. Germline lookup yields CDR1 SGHNT and CDR2 YYREEE (reference sequence). The protocol was immunoSEQ multiplex PCR, while the TCRdb copy is restricted to in-frame clones and leaves out a portion. The sample records approximately 90,000 clones, 90% being singletons. As for time point: pretreatment peripheral blood. Each patient gave between 1 and 8 samples, pretreatment and on-treatment. This sequence was found in a man aged 60 to 75 with urothelial cancer. Sample: PBMCs, taken around atezolizumab (anti-PD-L1) treatment. The rearrangement uses TRBV5-4 and TRBJ1-6; a weak D match, TRBD1 (5 bases). In DNA, the CDR3 is TGTGCCAGCAGCCCCCGGGGGAATGATTCACCCCTCCACTTT. Translating it yields CASSPRGNDSPLHF. The full variable domain, its missing parts supplied by reference TRBV5-4 and TRBJ1-6, is ETGVTQSPTHLIKTRGQQVTLRCSSQSGHNTVSWYQQALGQGPQFIFQYYREEENGRGNFPPRFSGLQFPNYSSELNVNALELDDSALYLCASSPRGNDSPLHFGNGTRLTVT.